The source of this T cell receptor beta chain is a study of identical twins. MiXCR, applied by TCRdb to the 5' RACE reads, yields one record per CDR3 protein. The sample shows 1.5 million to 2 million distinct CDR3 sequences, 25% to 35% of them seen only once. Sequencing was done on a sample of cord blood. The clonotype originates from a newborn girl in good health.

The CDR3 loop reads CASSLGLAGAIEQFF. The CDR3 DNA reads TGTGCCAGCAGTTTGGGGCTAGCGGGAGCCATTGAGCAGTTCTTC. This rearrangement joins TRBV12-3 or TRBV12-4 to TRBJ2-1, with 10 bases that match TRBD2. The V gene end was trimmed by 3 bases and the J gene end by 9 bases; junction bases not matched to a gene: 8. There are 15 residues in the CDR3.